A single T cell receptor (beta chain) is shown here with its context. The antigen this receptor binds is unknown. Per-base qualities were not stored, and no clone one base away is much larger. High-throughput TCR beta sequencing profiled peripheral blood CD8+ and CD4+ T cells from healthy donors, Susac syndrome patients and multiple sclerosis patients. The Susac syndrome patients fulfilled recently defined diagnostic criteria for definite or probable disease. CD8+ TEMRA cells were enriched by FACS, while bulk CD8+ and CD4+ T cells were purified by magnetic negative isolation. Blood was drawn into EDTA tubes, processed within 24 hours, and PBMCs were isolated by density gradient centrifugation. PBMCs intended for TCR sequencing were cryopreserved in liquid nitrogen and thawed later in a water bath at 37 degrees C. A purity of at least 90% was achieved for sorted or isolated CD4+, CD8+ and CD8+ TEMRA cells.

The data belong to a study of CD8 T cells in Susac syndrome (dated by TCRdb to about 2019). Regarding the study in general: Among the Susac syndrome patients who were sequenced, clinically active disease was present in about 6 and clinical remission was observed in 8 or 9. At the time of blood withdrawal, Susac syndrome patients were either therapy-naive, taking corticosteroids (with some also receiving IVIg), or on IVIg alone. The study compared CD8+ T cell repertoire clonality among 11 to 12 healthy donors, some 14 Susac syndrome patients and around 16 multiple sclerosis patients. Repertoire sequencing was used to test whether CD8+ T cell activation and differentiation in Susac syndrome was antigen driven.

Overall study results and their limits: Susac syndrome CD8+ repertoires showed clonal expansion, highest in CD8+ TEMRA cells and greater in clinically active than remitting patients. Roughly 15 Susac-specific public clones were identified in the total CD8+ repertoire, and four to six Susac-specific public clones were identified in the CD8+ TEMRA repertoire. The TCR sequencing and HLA analysis was acknowledged to have included a relatively small number of individuals.

RNA was extracted using the RNeasy kit, and roughly 0.5 to 1 ug of the RNA was reverse transcribed with random hexamers. The immunoSEQ multiplex PCR assay, which covers 54 Vbeta and 13 Jbeta segments, was used to amplify TCR beta CDR3 regions. Bias from PCR amplification was corrected by using a synthetic template baseline for primer optimization and for computational correction. As for the authors' bioinformatics: Reads were annotated to V, D and J genes according to IMGT and were analyzed with immunoSEQ Analyzer, with only productive sequences retained. Clonality was calculated as one minus the Shannon entropy normalized by log2 of the number of productive unique sequences. For each patient and control, public and private clones were evaluated among the 100 most prevalent clones. Clones were defined as Susac-specific when absent from the healthy and MS cohorts, from over a thousand published viral clones and from other ImmuneACCESS disease sequences. Clones were called with MiXCR by TCRdb after fastp trimmed the public reads at Q25, and only in-frame beta chains were retained. Here each entry gathers all rows of one CDR3 protein and keeps the most common genes and DNA. TCRdb, not the original authors, processed these V and J calls. Here the sample has some 130,000 distinct CDR3 sequences; over 90% occur a single time. Clones ranked in the top ten supply roughly 0.2% of the sample.

The TCR sequence derives from a human donor with Susac syndrome. The sample consisted of CD8+ T cells from PBMCs.

The CDR3 is CASSHEPSYEQYF. The nucleotides read TGTGCCAGCAGCCATGAACCTTCGTACGAGCAGTACTTC. The V and J segments used are TRBV7-9 and TRBJ2-7, with the D gene call left open. The CDR3 holds 13 amino acids from the cysteine to the phenylalanine. CDR3 DNA is the only sequence kept; it has 39 bases, read in frame from the first base. V and J lose 5 bases and 4 bases, and a span of 12 bases separates them. In the germline V gene (reference sequence), CDR1 corresponds to SEHNR and CDR2 to FQNEAQ.